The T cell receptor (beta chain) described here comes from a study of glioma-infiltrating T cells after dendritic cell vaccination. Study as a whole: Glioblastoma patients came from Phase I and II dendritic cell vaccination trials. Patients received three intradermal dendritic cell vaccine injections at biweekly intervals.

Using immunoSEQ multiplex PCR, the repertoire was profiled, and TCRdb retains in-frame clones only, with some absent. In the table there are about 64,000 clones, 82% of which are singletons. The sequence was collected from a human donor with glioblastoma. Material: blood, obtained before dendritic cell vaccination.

The CDR3: CATSLMRGTGGSNQPQHF. In DNA form, the CDR3 reads TGTGCCACCAGCTTAATGCGCGGGACAGGGGGTAGCAATCAGCCCCAGCATTTT. The chain uses TRBV15 and TRBJ1-5; 11 positions match TRBD1. CDR1 and CDR2 from the germline V gene are LNHNV and YYDKDF (reference sequence). The ends lost 5 bases at V and 0 bases at J; junction bases unmatched: 9. The CDR3 consists of 18 residues. The complete variable domain, with remaining parts taken from reference TRBV15 and TRBJ1-5, reads DAMVIQNPRYQVTQFGKPVTLSCSQTLNHNVMYWYQQKSSQAPKLLFHYYDKDFNNEADTPDNFQSRRPNTSFCFLDIRSPGLGDTAMYLCATSLMRGTGGSNQPQHFGDGTRLSIL.